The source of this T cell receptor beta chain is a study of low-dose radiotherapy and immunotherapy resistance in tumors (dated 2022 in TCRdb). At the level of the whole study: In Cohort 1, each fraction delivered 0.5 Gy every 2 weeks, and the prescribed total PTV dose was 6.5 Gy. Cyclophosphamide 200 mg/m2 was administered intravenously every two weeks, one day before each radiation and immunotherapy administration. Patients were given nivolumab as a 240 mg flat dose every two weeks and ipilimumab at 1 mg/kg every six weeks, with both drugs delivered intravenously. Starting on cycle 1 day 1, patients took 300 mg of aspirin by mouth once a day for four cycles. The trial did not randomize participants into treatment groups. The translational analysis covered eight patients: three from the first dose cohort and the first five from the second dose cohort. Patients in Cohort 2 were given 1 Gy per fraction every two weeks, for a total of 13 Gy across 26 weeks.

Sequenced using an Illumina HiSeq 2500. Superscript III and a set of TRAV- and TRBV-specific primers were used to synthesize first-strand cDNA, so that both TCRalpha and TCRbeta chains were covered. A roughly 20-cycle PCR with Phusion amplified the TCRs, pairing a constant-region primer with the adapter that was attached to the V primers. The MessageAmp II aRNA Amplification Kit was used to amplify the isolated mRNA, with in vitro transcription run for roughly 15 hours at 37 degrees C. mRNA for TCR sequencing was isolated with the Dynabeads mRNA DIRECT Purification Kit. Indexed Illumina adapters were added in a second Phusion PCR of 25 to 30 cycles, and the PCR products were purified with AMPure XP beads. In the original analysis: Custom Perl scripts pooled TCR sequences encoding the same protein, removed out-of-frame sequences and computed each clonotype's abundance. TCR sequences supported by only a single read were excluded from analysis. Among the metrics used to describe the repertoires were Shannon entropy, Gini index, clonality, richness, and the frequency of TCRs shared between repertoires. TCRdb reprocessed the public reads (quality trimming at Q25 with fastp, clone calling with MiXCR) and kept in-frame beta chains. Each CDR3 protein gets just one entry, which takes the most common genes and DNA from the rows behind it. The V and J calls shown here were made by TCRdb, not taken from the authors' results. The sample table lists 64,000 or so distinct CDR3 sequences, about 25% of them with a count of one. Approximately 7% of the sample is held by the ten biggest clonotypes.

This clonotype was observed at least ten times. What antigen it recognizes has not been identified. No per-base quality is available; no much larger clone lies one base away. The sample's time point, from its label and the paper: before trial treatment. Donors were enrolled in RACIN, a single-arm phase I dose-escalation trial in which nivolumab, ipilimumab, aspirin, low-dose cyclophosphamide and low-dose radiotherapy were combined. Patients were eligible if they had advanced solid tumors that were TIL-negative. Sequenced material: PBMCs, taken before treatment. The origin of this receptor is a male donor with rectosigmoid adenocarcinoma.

The bases are TGCAGTGCTCCTCGACAAGATAGAGGCTACACCTTC. Translated, this gives CSAPRQDRGYTF. The rearrangement combines TRBV20-1 with TRBJ1-2; the D segment cannot be called with confidence. V loses 5 bases of germline sequence and J loses 8 bases, and the interval between the two ends is 15 bases. Counted from cysteine to phenylalanine, this CDR3 has 12 amino acids. Only the CDR3 DNA is retained, 36 bases long and in frame from the first base. Taken from the germline V gene (reference sequence), the CDR1 and CDR2 loops are DFQATT and SNEGSKA.